This is a list of T cell receptor beta chains from one sample in a study of blood T cell repertoires in COVID-19. Repertoires were generated with immunoSEQ multiplex PCR, while TCRdb's copy carries only in-frame clones and drops some. This table holds about 81,000 clones, 82% found once. Sequenced sample: peripheral blood. The receptors shown here come from a man aged 60 to 69 with acute or convalescent COVID-19. Each CDR3 is given with its conserved first and last residue. A D gene is named only where the DNA matches it firmly. Clone sizes are given selectively: once, few, many, or a class where the clone is expanded.

abundance: few; v_gene: TRBV12-3/TRBV12-4; d_gene: .; j_gene: TRBJ1-5; len: 13; CDR3aa: CASSLMRNQPQHF; CDR3nt: TGTGCCAGCAGTTTAATGCGAAATCAGCCCCAGCATTTT
abundance: .; v_gene: TRBV2; d_gene: TRBD1; j_gene: TRBJ1-2; len: 14; CDR3aa: CASSLQGPRGGYTF; CDR3nt: TGTGCCAGCAGTTTGCAGGGACCCAGGGGGGGCTACACCTTC
abundance: once; v_gene: TRBV4-3; d_gene: TRBD2; j_gene: TRBJ2-1; len: 15; CDR3aa: CASSQTSGVYNEQFF; CDR3nt: TGCGCCAGCAGCCAGACTAGCGGGGTTTACAATGAGCAGTTCTTC
abundance: .; v_gene: TRBV13; d_gene: .; j_gene: TRBJ1-2; len: 15; CDR3aa: CASSLGQGLHYGYTF; CDR3nt: TGTGCCAGCAGCTTAGGCCAGGGACTTCACTATGGCTACACCTTC
abundance: .; v_gene: TRBV2; d_gene: .; j_gene: TRBJ1-1; len: 14; CDR3aa: CASSDSYVNTEAFF; CDR3nt: TGTGCCAGCAGTGACTCCTACGTGAACACTGAAGCTTTCTTT
abundance: .; v_gene: TRBV4-3; d_gene: TRBD1; j_gene: TRBJ2-7; len: 14; CDR3aa: CASSNDRGAYEQYF; CDR3nt: TGCGCCAGCAGCAACGACAGGGGGGCCTACGAGCAGTACTTC
abundance: .; v_gene: TRBV10-3; d_gene: TRBD1; j_gene: TRBJ1-2; len: 16; CDR3aa: CAISEIMTGAKEGYTF; CDR3nt: TGTGCCATCAGTGAGATTATGACAGGGGCAAAGGAGGGCTACACCTTC
abundance: .; v_gene: TRBV7-9; d_gene: .; j_gene: TRBJ2-1; len: 13; CDR3aa: CASSSTGRDEQFF; CDR3nt: TGTGCCAGCAGCTCCACAGGGCGGGATGAGCAGTTCTTC
abundance: .; v_gene: TRBV9; d_gene: .; j_gene: TRBJ1-3; len: 14; CDR3aa: CASSVVPGVNTIYF; CDR3nt: TGTGCCAGCAGCGTAGTACCAGGGGTAAACACCATATATTTT
abundance: .; v_gene: TRBV7-2; d_gene: .; j_gene: TRBJ1-1; len: 12; CDR3aa: CASSWDTSEAFF; CDR3nt: TGTGCCAGCAGCTGGGACACCTCCGAAGCTTTCTTT
abundance: .; v_gene: TRBV6-5; d_gene: .; j_gene: TRBJ2-3; len: 14; CDR3aa: CAVRKGDTTDTQYF; CDR3nt: TGTGCCGTTCGAAAGGGAGATACTACAGATACGCAGTATTTT
abundance: .; v_gene: TRBV6-2/TRBV6-3; d_gene: TRBD1; j_gene: TRBJ1-2; len: 15; CDR3aa: CASSLGQGAVRGYTF; CDR3nt: TGTGCCAGCAGCCTCGGACAGGGAGCGGTTCGGGGCTACACCTTC
abundance: once; v_gene: TRBV4-2; d_gene: .; j_gene: TRBJ2-2; len: 13; CDR3aa: CASSQLSTGELFF; CDR3nt: TGTGCCAGCAGCCAACTATCCACCGGGGAGCTGTTTTTT
abundance: .; v_gene: TRBV19; d_gene: TRBD2; j_gene: TRBJ2-2; len: 16; CDR3aa: CATRKLAGDHTGELFF; CDR3nt: TGTGCCACTCGGAAACTAGCGGGGGATCACACCGGGGAGCTGTTTTTT
abundance: .; v_gene: TRBV9; d_gene: TRBD2; j_gene: TRBJ2-3; len: 17; CDR3aa: CASSSGGTSGRLDTQYF; CDR3nt: TGTGCCAGCAGCTCAGGCGGGACTAGCGGGAGGTTAGATACGCAGTATTTT
abundance: once; v_gene: TRBV2; d_gene: .; j_gene: TRBJ2-2; len: 11; CDR3aa: CASSEEGELFF; CDR3nt: TGTGCCAGCAGTGAGGAGGGGGAGCTGTTTTTT
abundance: .; v_gene: TRBV28; d_gene: .; j_gene: TRBJ2-7; len: 12; CDR3aa: CASGRSPYEQYF; CDR3nt: TGTGCCAGTGGCCGCAGTCCCTACGAGCAGTACTTC
abundance: .; v_gene: TRBV6-2/TRBV6-3; d_gene: TRBD2; j_gene: TRBJ2-2; len: 14; CDR3aa: CASIPGGWTGELFF; CDR3nt: TGTGCCAGCATCCCGGGGGGGTGGACCGGGGAGCTGTTTTTT
abundance: .; v_gene: TRBV27; d_gene: .; j_gene: TRBJ2-7; len: 13; CDR3aa: CASSFRGSYEQYF; CDR3nt: TGTGCCAGCAGTTTTCGGGGTTCCTACGAGCAGTACTTC
abundance: .; v_gene: TRBV28; d_gene: TRBD1; j_gene: TRBJ2-3; len: 15; CDR3aa: CASSFGQGRSDTQYF; CDR3nt: TGTGCCAGCAGTTTCGGACAGGGGAGATCAGATACGCAGTATTTT
abundance: .; v_gene: TRBV5-5; d_gene: TRBD2; j_gene: TRBJ2-3; len: 19; CDR3aa: CASTKGLAGAVLTTDTQYF; CDR3nt: TGTGCCAGCACCAAGGGACTAGCGGGTGCAGTCCTCACCACAGATACGCAGTATTTT
abundance: .; v_gene: TRBV6-8; d_gene: TRBD1; j_gene: TRBJ1-2; len: 16; CDR3aa: CASLPGQGSLNYGYTF; CDR3nt: TGTGCCAGCCTTCCGGGACAGGGGTCCCTTAACTATGGCTACACCTTC
abundance: .; v_gene: TRBV28; d_gene: .; j_gene: TRBJ2-5; len: 12; CDR3aa: CASARDRKTQYF; CDR3nt: TGTGCCAGCGCCCGGGATAGAAAGACCCAGTACTTC
abundance: .; v_gene: TRBV7-9; d_gene: .; j_gene: TRBJ1-1; len: 12; CDR3aa: CASSDPAVEAFF; CDR3nt: TGTGCCAGCAGCGATCCGGCGGTTGAAGCTTTCTTT
abundance: once; v_gene: TRBV19; d_gene: .; j_gene: TRBJ2-2; len: 14; CDR3aa: CASSIRGRTGELFF; CDR3nt: TGTGCCAGTAGTATCAGGGGTAGGACCGGGGAGCTGTTTTTT
abundance: .; v_gene: TRBV18; d_gene: .; j_gene: TRBJ1-2; len: 13; CDR3aa: CASSPNGEVGYTF; CDR3nt: TGTGCCAGCTCACCAAACGGCGAGGTCGGCTACACCTTC
abundance: .; v_gene: TRBV12-1; d_gene: .; j_gene: TRBJ1-5; len: 16; CDR3aa: CASSGTGPSSNQPQHF; CDR3nt: TGTGCCAGCAGCGGGACAGGGCCCAGCAGCAATCAGCCCCAGCATTTT